Listed below are T cell receptor beta chains from one sample, sequenced in a study of technical replicates of blood from a handful of donors. Profiled with immunoSEQ multiplex PCR; TCRdb holds only in-frame clones, not every one. The data show roughly 68,000 clones, with roughly 93% seen just once and about 0.4% held by the top ten. The specimen sequenced was T cells isolated from PBMCs. The source is a human donor in good health. Both conserved end residues are part of each CDR3. A D gene is named only where the DNA matches it firmly. Clone size, where shown, is once, few, many, or a class for clones that have expanded.

TRBJ1-5	TRBV19	.	TRBD1	CASSIDLGQGAQPQHF	TGTGCCAGTAGTATAGATCTCGGTCAGGGGGCTCAGCCCCAGCATTTT
TRBJ2-7	TRBV29-1	.	TRBD2	CSVEGPGGYEQYF	TGCAGCGTTGAAGGTCCGGGAGGGTACGAGCAGTACTTC
TRBJ2-7	TRBV28	.	TRBD2	CASRGGYEQYF	TGTGCCAGCAGGGGGGGGTACGAGCAGTACTTC
TRBJ2-1	TRBV4-3	once	.	CASSQDPGNEQFF	TGCGCCAGCAGCCAGGACCCAGGGAATGAGCAGTTCTTC
TRBJ1-4	TRBV7-8	once	.	CASSLGGIGEKLFF	TGTGCCAGCAGCCTGGGGGGTATAGGTGAAAAACTGTTTTTT
TRBJ1-3	TRBV4-3	.	.	CASSQVTGPVYF	TGCGCCAGCAGCCAGGTTACCGGTCCGGTATATTTT
TRBJ1-1	TRBV27	.	.	CASSTLRGREAFF	TGTGCCAGCAGTACGCTGCGGGGAAGGGAAGCTTTCTTT
TRBJ2-6	TRBV4-1	.	.	CASSPINFGSGANVLTF	TGCGCCAGCAGCCCAATAAACTTCGGCTCTGGGGCCAACGTCCTGACTTTC
TRBJ1-1	TRBV19	once	.	CASLGLPGTEAFF	TGTGCCAGTCTCGGACTCCCGGGCACTGAAGCTTTCTTT
TRBJ2-5	TRBV9	.	TRBD2	CASSETSGSKTQYF	TGTGCCAGCAGCGAGACTAGCGGGAGTAAGACCCAGTACTTC
TRBJ1-1	TRBV19	.	.	CASSPDSTGYTEAFF	TGTGCCAGTAGTCCCGACTCAACAGGTTACACTGAAGCTTTCTTT
TRBJ1-1	TRBV7-9	.	.	CASSRRTENTEAFF	TGTGCCAGCAGCCGACGAACAGAGAACACTGAAGCTTTCTTT
TRBJ2-1	TRBV15	.	.	CATSRFASDNEQFF	TGTGCCACCAGCAGGTTTGCTAGCGACAATGAGCAGTTCTTC
TRBJ2-1	TRBV5-1	.	.	CASNPGMHNEQFF	TGCGCCAGCAATCCAGGGATGCACAATGAGCAGTTCTTC
TRBJ2-1	TRBV9	.	TRBD2	CASSASGDSYNEQFF	TGTGCCAGCAGCGCAAGCGGGGACTCCTACAATGAGCAGTTCTTC
TRBJ1-2	TRBV29-1	.	TRBD1	CSVGDPTGDGYTF	TGCAGCGTTGGGGACCCGACAGGGGATGGCTACACCTTC
TRBJ1-5	TRBV28	.	.	CASSLPLRQPQHF	TGTGCCAGCAGTTTACCTTTGAGACAGCCCCAGCATTTT
TRBJ1-5	TRBV19	.	TRBD1	CASSNRGYLGNQPQHF	TGTGCCAGTTCTAACAGGGGGTACCTTGGCAATCAGCCCCAGCATTTT
TRBJ2-2	TRBV4-2	.	.	CASKKTARVNVRSHTGELFF	TGTGCCAGCAAAAAAACCGCCCGTGTAAATGTCAGATCACACACCGGGGAGCTGTTTTTT
TRBJ1-1	TRBV29-1	once	.	CSAPPRPRASNTEAFF	TGCAGCGCACCTCCGAGACCCAGGGCGTCGAACACTGAAGCTTTCTTT
TRBJ1-2	TRBV27	few	TRBD1	CASSQGAQYGYTF	TGTGCCAGCAGCCAGGGGGCCCAATATGGCTACACCTTC
TRBJ2-3	TRBV7-9	.	.	CASSLLLDPDTQYF	TGTGCCAGCAGCTTATTACTAGATCCCGATACGCAGTATTTT
TRBJ2-5	TRBV6-5	.	TRBD2	CASSNSGKMSETQYF	TGTGCCAGCAGTAATAGCGGGAAAATGTCAGAGACCCAGTACTTC
TRBJ2-6	TRBV4-1	.	TRBD1	CASSFGTVPSGANVLTF	TGCGCCAGCAGCTTCGGGACAGTACCCTCTGGGGCCAACGTCCTGACTTTC
TRBJ2-1	TRBV6-5	.	.	CASSYSTVGSDEQFF	TGTGCCAGCAGTTACTCGACCGTAGGGAGCGATGAGCAGTTCTTC
TRBJ2-3	TRBV2	.	TRBD2	CASIDRTRPDTQYF	TGTGCCAGCATAGACCGGACTAGGCCAGATACGCAGTATTTT
TRBJ2-7	TRBV7-9	.	TRBD2	CASSPKGLAGTGEQYF	TGTGCCAGCAGCCCAAAGGGACTAGCGGGAACGGGCGAGCAGTACTTC
TRBJ2-5	TRBV30	.	TRBD2	CAWSVSGSTQYF	TGTGCCTGGAGTGTTAGCGGGAGTACCCAGTACTTC
TRBJ1-1	TRBV27	.	.	CASSLSTTGEAFF	TGTGCCAGCAGTTTATCGACTACGGGTGAAGCTTTCTTT
TRBJ2-1	TRBV9	.	.	CASSFGTSYNEQFF	TGTGCCAGCAGCTTCGGGACTTCCTACAATGAGCAGTTCTTC
TRBJ2-7	TRBV30	.	TRBD2	CASRGDDFYEQYF	TGTGCCTCCCGGGGGGACGATTTCTACGAGCAGTACTTC
TRBJ1-2	TRBV28	.	.	CASSPATNNYGYTF	TGTGCCAGCAGTCCCGCGACAAATAACTATGGCTACACCTTC
TRBJ2-3	TRBV29-1	.	.	CSKTSGGADTQYF	TGCAGTAAAACCTCCGGGGGAGCAGATACGCAGTATTTT
TRBJ1-1	TRBV19	.	.	CASSWRPRLNTEAFF	TGTGCCAGTAGCTGGAGGCCCCGTTTGAACACTGAAGCTTTCTTT
TRBJ1-3	TRBV5-6	.	.	CASSLSTDFGNTIYF	TGTGCCAGCAGCTTGTCGACAGATTTTGGAAACACCATATATTTT
TRBJ2-7	TRBV11-2	.	.	CASSLSGIYEQYF	TGTGCCAGCAGCTTGTCAGGAATCTACGAGCAGTACTTC
TRBJ1-3	TRBV6-5	.	.	CASSYKGNGNTIYF	TGTGCCAGCAGTTACAAGGGGAACGGAAACACCATATATTTT
TRBJ2-7	TRBV5-1	.	.	CASSESYEQYF	TGCGCCAGCAGCGAGTCCTACGAGCAGTACTTC
TRBJ2-1	TRBV29-1	.	.	CSVDTGIREQFF	TGCAGCGTTGATACAGGGATACGAGAGCAGTTCTTC
TRBJ2-3	TRBV21-1	few	.	CASSRPRTGRTDTQYF	TGTGCCAGCAGCAGACCTCGGACAGGGCGGACAGATACGCAGTATTTT
TRBJ1-3	TRBV13	.	TRBD1	CASSLGRDRRANSGNTIYF	TGTGCCAGCAGCTTAGGTAGGGACAGGAGGGCTAACTCTGGAAACACCATATATTTT
TRBJ1-2	TRBV5-4	.	TRBD1	CASHSGGPSQANYGYTF	TGTGCCAGCCATTCAGGGGGCCCGTCCCAAGCTAACTATGGCTACACCTTC
TRBJ2-7	TRBV4-3	.	TRBD2	CASSQDLAGGREQYF	TGCGCCAGCAGCCAAGATCTAGCGGGAGGGAGGGAGCAGTACTTC
TRBJ2-5	TRBV7-7	.	TRBD1	CASSPQTGARETQYF	TGTGCTAGCAGCCCGCAGACAGGGGCCCGAGAGACCCAGTACTTC
TRBJ1-3	TRBV6-5	.	.	CASRRGEGNTIYF	TGTGCCAGCAGAAGGGGCGAAGGAAACACCATATATTTT
TRBJ1-2	TRBV6-5	.	TRBD1	CASRTGEHGYTF	TGTGCCAGCAGGACAGGGGAGCATGGCTACACCTTC
TRBJ2-1	TRBV19	.	TRBD2	CASTSGSGSVYEQFF	TGTGCCAGTACATCAGGGAGCGGGAGTGTCTATGAGCAGTTCTTC
TRBJ1-1	TRBV6-5	.	.	CASGREWNTEAFF	TGTGCCAGCGGGAGGGAATGGAACACTGAAGCTTTCTTT
TRBJ2-1	TRBV9	.	TRBD2	CASSVSGGYNEQFF	TGTGCCAGCAGCGTGTCGGGAGGGTACAATGAGCAGTTCTTC
TRBJ1-2	TRBV19	.	.	CASSTSAQGLKGYTF	TGTGCCAGTAGTACCTCCGCACAGGGACTAAAGGGCTACACCTTC
TRBJ2-2	TRBV5-4	.	.	CASSLRRGNTGELFF	TGTGCCAGCAGCTTGCGGAGGGGTAACACCGGGGAGCTGTTTTTT
TRBJ2-3	TRBV6-5	.	TRBD2	CASSYLTAGHTDTQYF	TGTGCCAGCAGTTACCTTACAGCGGGGCACACAGATACGCAGTATTTT
TRBJ1-1	TRBV27	.	.	CASSLRTGTNTEAFF	TGTGCCAGCAGTTTAAGAACAGGGACAAACACTGAAGCTTTCTTT
TRBJ2-7	TRBV5-1	.	.	CASRGRRYEQYF	TGCGCCAGCAGGGGGCGTCGTTACGAGCAGTACTTC
TRBJ2-3	TRBV19	.	.	CASSFQTEASDTQYF	TGTGCCAGTAGTTTCCAGACGGAGGCATCCGATACGCAGTATTTT